Sequencing of this T cell receptor (beta chain) was carried out in a study of patients and donors after allogeneic stem cell transplantation. CDR1 DFQATT and CDR2 SNEGSKA come from the germline V gene (reference sequence). CDR3 length: 11 amino acids. TCRdb ran MiXCR on the RT-PCR reads and lists one entry per CDR3 protein. The sample shows approximately 200,000 distinct CDR3 sequences, over 12% of them seen only once. The sequence came from a human donor who was either an allogeneic HSCT recipient or a stem cell or donor lymphocyte infusion donor (not recorded which). It is not recorded whose cells these are; they may come from a transplant donor. This chain connects TRBV20-1 to TRBJ2-7; 11 nucleotides align to TRBD2. The source material was blood, either unsorted or a sorted T cell fraction (not recorded which). CDR3 coding DNA: TGCAGGGGGACTAGCGGCAACGAGCAGTACTTC. Its translation: CRGTSGNEQYF.